This T cell receptor (beta chain) was recorded in a study of beta chain features in type 1 diabetes. Expressed TCRB transcripts got sequenced, as all isolated RNA was reverse transcribed. Sequencing was performed with immunoSEQ multiplex PCR; in TCRdb, only in-frame clones are kept and a portion is missing. The sample has hundreds of thousands of clones; roughly 16% are singletons. Study results and caveats: Diminished insertions and augmented deletions at VDJ junctions characterized type 1 diabetes patients.

With respect to this clone: The antigen remains unidentified.

Germline assignment: CDR1 SNHLY and CDR2 FYNNEI. V shed 6 bases and J 0 bases; nucleotides not matched to a gene: 5. This CDR3 has 14 amino acids. The receptor comes from a man aged 18 to 35 in good health. V gene TRBV2 combines with J gene TRBJ2-7, with 7 nucleotides matching TRBD1. Sequencing input: naive CD4+ T cells from blood. This CDR3 is CASRISGGSYEQYF. Here the CDR3 DNA reads TGTGCCAGCAGGATCTCAGGGGGCTCCTACGAGCAGTACTTC. Drawing the rest from reference TRBV2 and TRBJ2-7, the complete variable domain is EPEVTQTPSHQVTQMGQEVILRCVPISNHLYFYWYRQILGQKVEFLVSFYNNEISEKSEIFDDQFSVERPDGSNFTLKIRSTKLEDSAMYFCASRISGGSYEQYFGPGTRLTVT.